The T cell receptor (beta chain) described here comes from a study of blood T cell repertoires in COVID-19. Study summary: The study drew acute and convalescent COVID-19 samples from the United States, Italy and Spain. T cells, B-cell-depleted T cells, or PBMCs supplied cDNA or gDNA.

CDR1 GTSNPN and CDR2 SVGIG come from the germline V gene (reference sequence). The CDR3 loop spans 13 amino acids. V shed 5 bases, J shed 0 bases, and the junction held 3 bases outside the gene matches. Generated by immunoSEQ multiplex PCR, the TCRdb table keeps only in-frame clones and is missing some. The sample carries 150,000 to 200,000 clones, less than 85% recorded once. Sequencing was carried out using peripheral blood. The receptor was derived from a woman at least 80 years old with active or convalescent COVID-19. The chain links TRBV30 to TRBJ1-1; the match to TRBD1 covers 7 bases. The CDR3 protein is CAWAGQLNTEAFF. The CDR3 DNA sequence: TGTGCCTGGGCGGGACAGTTGAACACTGAAGCTTTCTTT.